This T cell receptor (beta chain) was sequenced during a study of cytomegalovirus exposure and HLA in healthy donors. As for the study in general: Around 77% of some 390 genotyped donors fell in the Caucasian-associated ancestry cluster.

Findings of the study overall: TCR beta chain V- and J-gene trimming was linked, in a later analysis, to a missense variant in DCLRE1C.

This PCR relied on a set of 60 Vbeta primers and 13 Jbeta primers. Source study methods: A follow-up analysis tallied around 76 million unique TCR beta chains, roughly 11 million shared. This table comes from immunoSEQ multiplex PCR, and its TCRdb copy is limited to in-frame clones, with some not included. V and J calls and clone size are copied from that table; D and trimming were computed from the DNA. The sample records approximately 41,000 clones, over 70% being singletons. Trimming cost V 3 bases and J 4 bases, with 7 bases left between them. The V gene's germline CDR1 is MNHNS and CDR2 SASEGT. There are 13 residues in the CDR3. Concerning this clone: Its antigen remains unidentified.

The chain couples TRBV6-1 to TRBJ1-3, with no clear D. This TCR was recovered from a man aged 50-59 years in good health and CMV-seronegative. Material: PBMCs. CDR3 nucleotides: TGTGCCAGCAGTGAGAGGAGGGGAAACACCATATATTTT. Translation gives CASSERRGNTIYF.